The 21 T cell receptor beta chains given below trace back to one sample, sequenced in a study of molecular identifiers for immune sequencing clone quantification. TCRdb itself ran the PCR reads through MiXCR, one entry per CDR3 protein. This sample has under 75,000 distinct CDR3 sequences, with around 19% found just once. Sequencing input: naive CD8+ T cells from blood, with Jurkat cell RNA spiked in. Subset denoted: FACS-sorted CD8+CD4-CCR7+CD45RA+ naive T cells. All receptors come from a human donor in good health. Some libraries in this study had Jurkat cell RNA spiked in.

In regard to this clonotype: A much larger clonotype is one base distant, so this may be a read error. Likely a read error: the CDR3 ends without its conserved phenylalanine or tryptophan. The chain joins TRBV6-1 to TRBJ2-4; D possibly corresponds to TRBD1 (6 bases). The CDR3 is 13 residues long. V lost 5 bases and J lost 8, with 13 bases in between. CDR1 and CDR2 (germline): MNHNS, SASEGT. The chain's CDR3 is CASSKNRADIQYL. The DNA for the CDR3 is TGTGCCAGCAGTAAGAACAGGGCGGACATTCAGTACCTC.

About this clonotype itself: It may be a read error: a sequence one base away is much more abundant. The V call is TRBV19, the J call TRBJ2-7; D is uncertain. The CDR3 runs to 13 residues. Looked up from germline, CDR1 is LNHDA and CDR2 is SQIVND (reference sequence). The CDR3 region is CASSIFGAYGQYF. DNA for the CDR3: TGTGCCAGTAGTATCTTCGGTGCCTACGGGCAGTACTTC.

V and J are TRBV28 and TRBJ2-1; TRBD2 agrees at 10 bases. Germline trimming cut 2 bases from V and 2 bases from J; bases unmatched to any gene: 9. Germline V gene lookup returns CDR1 MDHEN and CDR2 SYDVKM. The CDR3 runs 18 residues. CDR3 residues: CASSLVASGSPPYNEQFF. CDR3 DNA sequence: TGTGCCAGCAGTTTAGTAGCTAGCGGGAGTCCCCCCTACAATGAGCAGTTCTTC.

This clonotype occurred many times. V gene TRBV6-2 or TRBV6-3 combines with J gene TRBJ1-2; D not resolved. Germline CDR1 MNHEY, CDR2 SVGEGT. The CDR3 extends over 20 amino acids. Trimming removed 4 bases from V and 2 bases from J, with 29 bases in between. The CDR3 here is CASSWAYHIRIGLENYGYTF. The CDR3 DNA follows: TGTGCCAGCAGTTGGGCCTATCATATTCGAATCGGACTTGAGAACTATGGCTACACCTTC.

This clonotype was recorded a few times. V is TRBV10-1 and J is TRBJ2-1; 7 bases line up with TRBD2. Per the germline V gene, CDR1 is WNHNN and CDR2 is SYGVQD (reference sequence). The CDR3 is made up of 16 amino acids. V gave up 0 bases and J gave up 6 bases; unmatched junction bases: 8. DNA of the CDR3: TGCGCCAGCAGTGAGTCGGTGGGGGAGGGCTCCAATGAGCAGTTCTTC. This gives the protein CASSESVGEGSNEQFF.

As concerns this clonotype: A much larger clonotype is one base distant, so this may be a read error. The rearrangement links TRBV19 to TRBJ1-5, with 8 bases fitting TRBD1. This CDR3 has 15 amino acids. Looked up from germline, CDR1 is LNHDA and CDR2 is SQIVND (reference sequence). This CDR3 reads CTSSIVGQGNQPQHF. The CDR3 coding sequence is TGTACCAGTAGTATAGTGGGACAGGGCAATCAGCCCCAGCATTTT.

A remark on this clonotype: A single base separates this from a much larger clone, so it may be a read error. The chain uses TRBV28 and TRBJ2-7; no reliable D call. This CDR3 comprises 11 residues. Germline values: CDR1 MDHEN, CDR2 SYDVKM. V lost 6 bases to trimming and J lost 3 bases, with 6 bases between them. This CDR3 reads CASRAGYEQYF. Written as DNA, the CDR3 is TGTGCCAGCAGGGCAGGCTACGAGCAGTACTTC.

This clonotype was seen at least ten times. The genes are TRBV28 and TRBJ2-6, with 10 nucleotides matching TRBD1. The ends lost 4 bases at V and 0 bases at J; junction bases unmatched: 12. The CDR3 length is 20 residues. The germline V gene encodes CDR1 MDHEN and CDR2 SYDVKM. CDR3 in amino acids: CASSSNILDRGNSGANVLTF. The CDR3 DNA sequence: TGTGCCAGCAGTTCAAATATCCTGGACAGGGGGAACTCTGGGGCCAACGTCCTGACTTTC.

This clonotype was picked up many times. CDR3 nucleotide sequence: TGTGCCAGCAGTCAGATAGGGCCTAACTATGGCTACACCTTC. Amino acid sequence: CASSQIGPNYGYTF. The V gene is TRBV28, the J gene TRBJ1-2, with unresolved D. V lost 5 bases to trimming and J lost 0 bases, with 10 bases between them. This CDR3 spans 14 amino acids. Germline CDR1 reads MDHEN; CDR2 reads SYDVKM.

This clonotype appeared many times. The chain combines TRBV6-5 with TRBJ2-3; weak D call: TRBD1 (6 bases). The CDR3 spans 14 residues. V was shortened by 4 bases and J by 2 bases, with 10 bases between the two germline ends. Germline assignment: CDR1 MNHEY and CDR2 SVGAGI. The CDR3 reads CASSLGALTDTQYF. The DNA for the CDR3 is TGTGCCAGCAGTTTGGGGGCCCTCACAGATACGCAGTATTTT.

This clonotype has at least ten counts. The chain joins TRBV20-1 to TRBJ1-1; D ambiguous. Trimming cost V 4 bases and J 4 bases, with 10 bases left between them. Germline loops: CDR1 DFQATT, CDR2 SNEGSKA (reference sequence). This CDR3 comprises 12 residues. The DNA of the CDR3 is TGCAGTGCTAATGAGGTGGGCACTGAAGCTTTCTTT. Encoded protein: CSANEVGTEAFF.

The gene calls are TRBV28 and TRBJ2-7; D call uncertain. This CDR3 region has 12 residues. Germline V gives CDR1 MDHEN, CDR2 SYDVKM. V gave up 6 bases and J gave up 7 bases, with 13 bases separating them. CDR3 in DNA: TGTGCCAGCAGCACCCTTGGGGATGAGCAGTACTTC. It codes for CASSTLGDEQYF.

Note on this clonotype: This clone may be a read error of a much larger clone one base away. The conserved phenylalanine or tryptophan is not found at the CDR3 terminus, so this likely reflects a read error. The V call is TRBV7-9, the J call TRBJ1-1, with a possible D match to TRBD1 (5 bases). Germline CDR1 and CDR2: SEHNR and FQNEAQ (reference sequence). Trimming pared 4 bases from V and 5 bases from J, leaving 8 bases between. This CDR3 spans 12 amino acids. The CDR3 reads CASSSGGTEAFL. The CDR3 DNA is TGTGCCAGCAGCTCCGGGGGGACTGAAGCTTTCCTT.

As for this clonotype: A read error is possible here, since a much larger clone lies one base away. The rearrangement links TRBV6-2 or TRBV6-3 to TRBJ1-1; TRBD1 might be the D (6 bases). The CDR3 covers 15 residues. Germline lookup yields CDR1 MNHEY and CDR2 SVGEGT. The CDR3, as DNA: TGTGCCAGCAGCCAGCTACAGGGTCTCAACACTGACGCTTTCTTT. Translated, it gives CASSQLQGLNTDAFF.

About this clonotype: The junction and the germline gene differ at one end; a read error may be behind it. This chain uses TRBV7-8 with TRBJ2-1, with 13 bases lining up with TRBD2. Germline V gene lookup returns CDR1 SGHVS and CDR2 FQNEAQ. This CDR3 has 18 amino acids. The CDR3 DNA reads as TGTGTCAGCAGCTTATGGACTAGCGGGAGTATATCCGGAGATGAGCAGTTCTTC. This sequence encodes CVSSLWTSGSISGDEQFF.

This clonotype was seen repeatedly, ten times or more. V gene TRBV29-1 combines with J gene TRBJ1-2; D gene ambiguous. CDR1 and CDR2 from the germline V gene are SQVTM and ANQGSEA. Between the trimmed V and J ends, which lost 3 bases and 4 bases, there was a span of 9 bases. The CDR3 extends over 12 amino acids. The CDR3 spells CSVDTQLYGYTF. The CDR3, as DNA: TGCAGCGTTGATACCCAACTCTATGGCTACACCTTC.

This clonotype has a count of ten or more. The chain recombines TRBV10-3 with TRBJ2-7, with a tentative D call TRBD2 (6 bases). The CDR3 covers 14 residues. The V and J ends lost 3 bases and 5 bases respectively, with 14 bases between them. Germline CDR1 reads ENHRY; CDR2 reads SYGVKD. CDR3 nucleotide sequence: TGTGCCATCAGTGATGGTGGAGGGCAAGACGAGCAGTACTTC. This encodes CAISDGGGQDEQYF.

Points on this clonotype: Just one base apart from a much larger clone, this may be a read error. The V and J genes are TRBV5-1 and TRBJ1-4; 9 bases are a match to TRBD1. The CDR3 sequence is 14 residues long. CDR1 is SGHRS and CDR2 is YFSETQ in the germline V gene. In DNA, the CDR3 is TGCGCCAGCAGCCCGGACAGGGGAGAAGAAAGACTGTTTTTT. Translated: CASSPDRGEERLFF.

Details on this clonotype: This sequence may be a read error, since a much larger clone differs from it by one base. The chain is built from TRBV19 and TRBJ1-4; possibly TRBD1 for D (5 bases). This CDR3 has 15 residues. CDR1 and CDR2 from the germline V gene are LNHDA and SQIVND (reference sequence). The CDR3 is CTSSPTGQPNEKLFF. The CDR3 coding sequence is TGTACCAGTAGTCCCACTGGACAACCTAATGAAAAACTGTTTTTT.

This clonotype was found many times. The genes are TRBV28 and TRBJ1-5; D not resolved. Germline assignment: CDR1 MDHEN and CDR2 SYDVKM. Trimming removed 3 bases from V and 0 bases from J, with 9 bases in between. This CDR3 region has 15 residues. DNA for the CDR3: TGTGCCAGCAGTTTTCGGGGTGTTAGCAATCAGCCCCAGCATTTT. This translates into CASSFRGVSNQPQHF. Full variable domain (missing parts from reference TRBV28 and TRBJ1-5): DVKVTQSSRYLVKRTGEKVFLECVQDMDHENMFWYRQDPGLGLRLIYFSYDVKMKEKGDIPEGYSVSREKKERFSLILESASTNQTSMYLCASSFRGVSNQPQHFGDGTRLSIL.

This clonotype was counted between two and nine times. The gene calls are TRBV5-5 and TRBJ1-1, with a possible D match to TRBD1 (5 bases). Germline lookup yields CDR1 SGHKS and CDR2 YYEKEE (reference sequence). This CDR3 spans 18 amino acids. Trimming shortened V by 4 bases and J by 2 bases, and 24 bases separated the two germline ends. The CDR3 sequence: CASSEGKPASLANTEAFF. The CDR3 DNA sequence: TGTGCCAGCAGCGAGGGGAAGCCAGCCTCTTTGGCTAACACTGAAGCTTTCTTT.